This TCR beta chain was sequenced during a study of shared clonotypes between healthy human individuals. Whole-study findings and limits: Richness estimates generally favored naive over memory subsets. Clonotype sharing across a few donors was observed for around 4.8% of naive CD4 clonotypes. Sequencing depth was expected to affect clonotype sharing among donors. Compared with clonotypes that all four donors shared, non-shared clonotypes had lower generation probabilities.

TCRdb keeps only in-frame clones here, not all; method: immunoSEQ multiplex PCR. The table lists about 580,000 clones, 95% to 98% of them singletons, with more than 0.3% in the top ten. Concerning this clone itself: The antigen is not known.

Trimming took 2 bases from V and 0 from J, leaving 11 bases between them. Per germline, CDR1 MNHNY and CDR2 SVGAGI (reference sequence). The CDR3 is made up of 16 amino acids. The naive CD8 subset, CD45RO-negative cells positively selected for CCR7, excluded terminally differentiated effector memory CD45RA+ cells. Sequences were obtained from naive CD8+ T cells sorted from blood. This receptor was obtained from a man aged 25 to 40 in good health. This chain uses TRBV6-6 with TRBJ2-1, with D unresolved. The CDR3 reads CASSYTAPSSYNEQFF. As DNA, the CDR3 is TGTGCCAGCAGTTACACCGCTCCTAGCTCCTACAATGAGCAGTTCTTC.